This T cell receptor (beta chain) was sequenced for a study of T cells after yellow fever vaccination. Each CDR3 protein gets one entry after TCRdb re-called the 5' RACE reads with MiXCR. The repertoire holds just under 600,000 distinct CDR3 sequences, with approximately 12% as singletons. This clonotype was counted between two and nine times. The CDR3 sequence is 16 residues long. Germline CDR1 and CDR2: LGHNA and YSLEER. With 1 base clipped from V and 3 bases from J, the junction kept 5 bases outside the gene matches. This chain connects TRBV4-3 to TRBJ2-1; 8 bases match TRBD2. The sequencing here drew on PBMCs, taken on the day of the yellow fever booster vaccination. This clonotype was obtained from a man aged 25 to 45 who received the YFV17D yellow fever vaccine. The CDR3 DNA is TGCGCCAGCAGCCAAGGGAGCGGGAGCAGCTACAATGAGCAGTTCTTC. Its protein is CASSQGSGSSYNEQFF.